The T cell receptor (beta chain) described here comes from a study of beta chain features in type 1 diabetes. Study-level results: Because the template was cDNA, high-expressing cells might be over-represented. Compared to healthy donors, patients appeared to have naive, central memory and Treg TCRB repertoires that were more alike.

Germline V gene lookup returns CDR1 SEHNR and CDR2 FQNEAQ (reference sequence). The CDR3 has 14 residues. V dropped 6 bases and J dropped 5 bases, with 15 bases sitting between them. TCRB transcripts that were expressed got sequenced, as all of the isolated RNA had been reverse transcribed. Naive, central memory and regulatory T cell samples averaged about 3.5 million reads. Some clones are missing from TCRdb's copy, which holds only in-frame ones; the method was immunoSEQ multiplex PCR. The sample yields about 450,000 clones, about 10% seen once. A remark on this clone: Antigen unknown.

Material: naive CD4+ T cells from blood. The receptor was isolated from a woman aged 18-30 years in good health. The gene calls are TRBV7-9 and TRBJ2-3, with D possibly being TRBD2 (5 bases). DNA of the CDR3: TGTGCCAGCAGGAAAAAAAATGAGGGAGATACGCAGTATTTT. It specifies CASRKKNEGDTQYF. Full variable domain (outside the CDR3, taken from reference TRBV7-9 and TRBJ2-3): DTGVSQNPRHKITKRGQNVTFRCDPISEHNRLYWYRQTLGQGPEFLTYFQNEAQLEKSRLLSDRFSAERPKGSFSTLEIQRTEQGDSAMYLCASRKKNEGDTQYFGPGTRLTVL.